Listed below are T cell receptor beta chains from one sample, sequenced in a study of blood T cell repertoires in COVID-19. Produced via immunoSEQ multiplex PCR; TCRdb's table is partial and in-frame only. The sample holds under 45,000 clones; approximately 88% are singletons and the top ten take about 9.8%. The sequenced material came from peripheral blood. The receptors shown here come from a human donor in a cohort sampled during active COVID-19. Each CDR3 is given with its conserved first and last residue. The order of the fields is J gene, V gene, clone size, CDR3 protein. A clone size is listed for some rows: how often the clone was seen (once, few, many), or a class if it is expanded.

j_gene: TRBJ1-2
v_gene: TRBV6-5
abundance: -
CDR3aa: CASRSSGQDYGYTF

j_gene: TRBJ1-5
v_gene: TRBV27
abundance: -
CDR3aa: CASSQFWGGGRQPQHF

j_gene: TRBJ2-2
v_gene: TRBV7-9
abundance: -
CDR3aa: CASSYRVTGELFF

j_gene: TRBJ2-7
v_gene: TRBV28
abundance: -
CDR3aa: CASSLRASESYEQYF

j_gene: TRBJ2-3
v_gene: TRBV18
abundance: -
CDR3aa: CASSPLAGGPTDTQYF

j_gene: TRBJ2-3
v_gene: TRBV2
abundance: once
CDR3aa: CASIGEVNTQYF

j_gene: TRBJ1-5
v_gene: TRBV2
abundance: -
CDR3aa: CASKRGNQPQHF

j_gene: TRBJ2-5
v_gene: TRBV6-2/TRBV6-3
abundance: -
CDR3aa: CASSYLAGGVQETQYF

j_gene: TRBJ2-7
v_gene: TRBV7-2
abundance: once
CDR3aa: CASSLARSAGGPSYEQYF

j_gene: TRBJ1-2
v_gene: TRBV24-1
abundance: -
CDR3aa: CATSGGQGANYGYTF

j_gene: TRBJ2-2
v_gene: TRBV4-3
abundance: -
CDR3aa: CASSRLGLAENTGELFF

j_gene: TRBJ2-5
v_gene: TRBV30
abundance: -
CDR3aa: CAWKLPFTFQETQYF

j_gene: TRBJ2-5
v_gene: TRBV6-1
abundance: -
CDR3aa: CASSEGGAGETQYF

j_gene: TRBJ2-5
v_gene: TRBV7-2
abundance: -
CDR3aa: CASSGGGAGEETQYF

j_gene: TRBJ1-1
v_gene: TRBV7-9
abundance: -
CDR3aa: CASSLDAGITEAFF

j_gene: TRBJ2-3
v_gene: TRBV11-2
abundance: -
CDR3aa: CASSPTRNTQYF

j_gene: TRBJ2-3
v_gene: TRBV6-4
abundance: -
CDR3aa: CASSVSSGDTQYF

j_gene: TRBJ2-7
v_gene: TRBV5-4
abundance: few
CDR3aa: CASSLDLGGREQYF

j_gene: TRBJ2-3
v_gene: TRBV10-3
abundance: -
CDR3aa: CAISRTSTDTQYF

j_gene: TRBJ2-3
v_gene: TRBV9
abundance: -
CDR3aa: CASSNIAGGGTDTQYF

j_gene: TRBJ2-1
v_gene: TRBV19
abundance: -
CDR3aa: CASSDWQNEQFF

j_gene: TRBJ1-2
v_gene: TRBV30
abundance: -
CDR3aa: CAWSPSGQYGYTF

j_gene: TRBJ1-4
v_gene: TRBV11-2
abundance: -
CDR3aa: CASSVGQGREKLFF

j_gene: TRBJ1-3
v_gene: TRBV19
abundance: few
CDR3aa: CASSIGTGFNSGNTIYF

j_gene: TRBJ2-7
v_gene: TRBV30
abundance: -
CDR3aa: CAWSVASPSDEQYF

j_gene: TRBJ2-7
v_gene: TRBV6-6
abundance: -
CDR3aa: CASSYSGGGASYEQYF

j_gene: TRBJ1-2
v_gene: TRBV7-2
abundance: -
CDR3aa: CASSRPGGTANPYTF

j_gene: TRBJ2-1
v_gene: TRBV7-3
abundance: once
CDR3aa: CASSPGTSGLNEQFF

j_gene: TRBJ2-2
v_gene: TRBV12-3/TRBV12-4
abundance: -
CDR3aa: CASSSGLGGELFF

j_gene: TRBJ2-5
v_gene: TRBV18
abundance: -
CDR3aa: CASSPQGARGETQYF

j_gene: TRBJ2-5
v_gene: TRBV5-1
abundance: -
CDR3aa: CASSLRGSYQETQYF

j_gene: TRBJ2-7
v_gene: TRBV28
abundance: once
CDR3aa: CASTHPSSGGTYEQYF

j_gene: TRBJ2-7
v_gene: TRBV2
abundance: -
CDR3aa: CASSKSGRREQYF

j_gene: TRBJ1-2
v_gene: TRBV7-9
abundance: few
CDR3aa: CASSLSTGRGYTF

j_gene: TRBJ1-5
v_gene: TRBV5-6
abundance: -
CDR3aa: CASSFGGDQPQHF

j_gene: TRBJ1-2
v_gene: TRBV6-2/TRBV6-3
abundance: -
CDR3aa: CASSYSAGINYGYTF

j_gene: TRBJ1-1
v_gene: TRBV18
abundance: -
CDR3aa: CASSPTGRNTEAFF

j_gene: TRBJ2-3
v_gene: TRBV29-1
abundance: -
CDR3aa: CSVEDPRLAGLDTQYF

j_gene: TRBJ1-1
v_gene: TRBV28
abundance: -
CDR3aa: CASSPPVRRAYTEAFF

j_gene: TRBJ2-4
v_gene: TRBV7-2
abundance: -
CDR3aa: CASSTGVAKNIQYF